This T cell receptor beta chain was documented in a study of T cells in Graves' hyperthyroidism and ophthalmopathy. Study observations and caveats: Through a model of 13 V-J features, ophthalmopathy was separated from stable hyperthyroidism.

At first hyperthyroidism diagnosis, before any ophthalmopathy symptoms, the blood sample was collected. With respect to this clonotype: No antigen is known for it.

Germline V gives CDR1 LNHDA, CDR2 SQIVND (reference sequence). The CDR3 is made up of 14 amino acids. J was trimmed by 6 bases and V by 10 bases; bases with no gene match: 12. Amplification targeted TCR beta CDR3 regions from RNA transcripts. In the first-round RT-PCR of the TCR CDR3, the HTBI primer set was used. TCRdb passed the multiplex PCR reads through MiXCR, listing each CDR3 protein once. The sample records a few hundred thousand distinct CDR3 sequences, about a sixth being singletons. The receptor was isolated from a woman younger than 30 with Graves' hyperthyroidism that later progressed to Graves' ophthalmopathy. The sequenced sample was blood. The chain couples TRBV19 to TRBJ1-5; 7 bases are a match to TRBD1. The CDR3 loop is CATSNRGAGQPQHF. CDR3 coding DNA: TGTGCCACAAGTAACAGGGGAGCGGGTCAGCCCCAGCATTTT.